The subject of this entry is one TCR beta chain. What it binds is unknown. TCRdb redid the calling of the reads with MiXCR, one entry per CDR3 protein. The sample has 130,000 or so distinct CDR3 sequences; 5% to 6.5% are singletons. This specimen comes from a study of T cell repertoires in cytomegalovirus infection. As for the study in general: Indicated by public TCR beta signatures were CMV infection and matching HLA type.

The study's findings and limits: The ex vivo response was dominated by HLA-C-restricted CMV-specific TCR beta clonotypes.

The source material was PBMCs. The receptor comes from a human donor in good health (CMV status not recorded). Some clones in this sample may be carry-over from other donors' samples.

The DNA of the CDR3 is TGCAGTGCTGCGGATGGGGGCTATGGCTACACCTTC. Amino acids: CSAADGGYGYTF. V usage is TRBV20-1 and J usage is TRBJ1-2, with D possibly TRBD1 on 5 matching bases. The V gene's germline CDR1 is DFQATT and CDR2 SNEGSKA (reference sequence). V was trimmed by 5 bases and J by 4 bases, leaving 11 bases between them. CDR3 size: 12 residues.